This passage covers 16 T cell receptor beta chains from one sample sequenced in a study of Graves' ophthalmopathy and Graves' hyperthyroidism. Amplification of the TCR beta CDR3 regions used RNA transcripts (as template). Scientists carried out first-round RT-PCR using HTBI primers and then a second-round multiplex PCR. MiXCR, applied by TCRdb to the multiplex PCR reads, yields one record per CDR3 protein. The sample has 200,000 to 250,000 distinct CDR3 sequences, 20% to 25% seen once. What was sequenced was peripheral blood. These TCRs come from a woman aged 45-65 years with Graves' ophthalmopathy.

This clonotype was counted many times. The chain links TRBV5-5 to TRBJ2-5, with D perhaps matching TRBD2 (5 bases). CDR3 length: 15 amino acids. V was shortened by 5 bases and J by 4 bases, with 18 bases between the two germline ends. Germline V gene lookup returns CDR1 SGHKS and CDR2 YYEKEE (reference sequence). The CDR3 loop reads CASSPDLASGETQYF. The CDR3 nucleotides are TGTGCCAGCAGTCCGGACTTGGCATCCGGAGAGACCCAGTACTTC.

This chain connects TRBV13 to TRBJ2-7; D remains unclear. CDR3 length: 13 residues. Germline V CDR1 and CDR2: PRHDT, FYEKMQ (reference sequence). V was trimmed by 2 bases and J by 5 bases, leaving 10 bases between them. The CDR3 sequence: CASSLSVSHEQYF. DNA for the CDR3: TGTGCCAGCAGCTTAAGTGTGTCCCACGAGCAGTACTTC.

This clonotype appeared many times. The CDR3: CASSRGLDWEYF. The CDR3 DNA sequence: TGTGCCAGCAGCCGTGGTTTGGATTGGGAGTACTTC. The rearrangement uses TRBV12-3 or TRBV12-4 and TRBJ2-7; no clear D. V lost 6 bases and J lost 11, with 17 bases in between. This CDR3 contains 12 residues.

The sample holds many counts of this clonotype. The rearrangement links TRBV29-1 to TRBJ2-7; the match to TRBD1 covers 8 bases. CDR3 length equals 19 residues. Germline values: CDR1 SQVTM, CDR2 ANQGSEA. V lost 4 bases to trimming and J lost 3 bases; unmatched junction nucleotides: 23. The CDR3 here is CSVAVPPFRTGNSGYEQYF. In nucleotides, the CDR3 is TGCAGCGTTGCCGTCCCCCCATTTCGGACAGGGAATTCGGGCTACGAGCAGTACTTC.

This clonotype occurred many times. The chain has TRBV6-2 or TRBV6-3 and TRBJ2-7, with D possibly being TRBD1 (7 bases). Trimming took off 6 bases at V and 4 bases at J, with 13 bases between the two ends. Germline assignment: CDR1 MNHEY and CDR2 SVGEGT. The CDR3 is 13 residues long. The CDR3 spells CASRRDRRYEQYF. CDR3 nucleotide sequence: TGTGCCAGCAGGCGGGACAGACGATACGAGCAGTACTTC.

This clonotype was seen many times. The CDR3 reads CASSDSLTSGWAVEQYF. In DNA, the CDR3 is TGTGCCAGCAGCGACTCTTTGACTAGCGGGTGGGCTGTTGAGCAGTACTTC. The chain employs TRBV7-2 and TRBJ2-7; 10 nucleotides match TRBD2. V lost 5 bases to trimming and J lost 7 bases; unmatched junction nucleotides: 17. Germline V gives CDR1 SGHTA, CDR2 FQGNSA. The CDR3 is 17 residues long. The whole variable domain, filled in from reference TRBV7-2 and TRBJ2-7, reads GAGVSQSPSNKVTEKGKDVELRCDPISGHTALYWYRQSLGQGLEFLIYFQGNSAPDKSGLPSDRFSAERTGGSVSTLTIQRTQQEDSAVYLCASSDSLTSGWAVEQYFGPGTRLTVT.

This chain's CDR3 is CASSGRTGRRETQYF. DNA of the CDR3: TGTGCCAGCAGCGGAAGGACAGGGAGAAGAGAGACCCAGTACTTC. The chain joins TRBV7-9 to TRBJ2-5; 8 bases are shared with TRBD1. Germline loops: CDR1 SEHNR, CDR2 FQNEAQ (reference sequence). The junction had 9 bases not matched to a gene; V was cut back by 5 bases and J by 4 bases. This CDR3 region has 15 residues.

A note on this clonotype: An end of the junction does not agree with germline; a read error may underlie this. This chain uses TRBV29-1 with TRBJ1-2; D gene ambiguous. The CDR3 sequence is 13 residues long. Germline lookup yields CDR1 SQVTM and CDR2 ANQGSEA. CDR3 DNA: TGCAGCGTATTTAGCAACCCTGGATACGGCTACATCTTC. As protein: CSVFSNPGYGYIF.

This clonotype came up many times. The chain recombines TRBV24-1 with TRBJ1-1, with a weak D call TRBD1 (6 bases). Per the germline V gene, CDR1 is KGHDR and CDR2 is SFDVKD. This CDR3 contains 13 residues. Trimming took off 5 bases at V and 3 bases at J, with 9 bases between the two ends. In DNA, the CDR3 is TGTGCCACCAGTGCATACAGGGACACTGAAGCTTTCTTT. It encodes CATSAYRDTEAFF.

Regarding this clonotype: At one boundary the junction diverges from the germline segment, which might be a read error. The V call is TRBV20-1, the J call TRBJ1-2; no clear D. This CDR3 contains 13 residues. The germline V gene has CDR1 DFQATT and CDR2 SNEGSKA (reference sequence). The DNA for the CDR3 is TGCAGTGCTAGAGTCCCCTTGTCCAATGGCTACATCTTC. Translating gives CSARVPLSNGYIF.

This clonotype was seen ten or more times. The rearrangement links TRBV12-3 or TRBV12-4 to TRBJ1-2; 9 bases match TRBD1. Trimming took 9 bases from V and 5 from J; bases not matched to a gene: 4. The CDR3 totals 12 residues. In DNA form, the CDR3 reads TGTGCCAGTAGGACAGGGGAATATGGCTACACCTTC. Translating it yields CASRTGEYGYTF.

The sample holds many counts of this clonotype. The chain combines TRBV19 with TRBJ2-7, with a tentative D call TRBD1 (6 bases). CDR1 is LNHDA, CDR2 SQIVND, per germline (reference sequence). The CDR3 runs 14 residues. V was pared by 4 bases and J by 6 bases, with 16 bases between. The chain's CDR3 is CASSTRGTVGEQYF. DNA of the CDR3: TGTGCCAGTAGTACCAGGGGAACGGTCGGCGAGCAGTACTTC. The whole variable domain, filled in from reference TRBV19 and TRBJ2-7, reads DGGITQSPKYLFRKEGQNVTLSCEQNLNHDAMYWYRQDPGQGLRLIYYSQIVNDFQKGDIAEGYSVSREKKESFPLTVTSAQKNPTAFYLCASSTRGTVGEQYFGPGTRLTVT.

This clonotype was counted ten times or more. This chain joins TRBV28 and TRBJ1-1, with D possibly TRBD1 on 6 matching bases. The CDR3 has 15 amino acids. With 6 bases removed from V and 0 bases from J, the gap between germline ends came to 14 bases. Germline values: CDR1 MDHEN, CDR2 SYDVKM. CDR3 sequence: CASRSRGTMNTEAFF. CDR3 coding DNA: TGTGCCAGCAGGTCCAGGGGAACGATGAACACTGAAGCTTTCTTT.

This clonotype was counted many times. The rearrangement uses TRBV24-1 and TRBJ2-5; perhaps TRBD1 as D (5 bases). V was shortened by 3 bases and J by 3 bases, with 10 bases between the two germline ends. Germline V gives CDR1 KGHDR, CDR2 SFDVKD. The CDR3 sequence is 14 residues long. This CDR3 reads CATSDRVGEETQYF. For the CDR3, the DNA is TGTGCCACCAGTGATCGAGTAGGGGAAGAGACCCAGTACTTC.

The table lists this clonotype with many counts. This chain connects TRBV25-1 to TRBJ1-1; TRBD1 is a possible D gene (6 bases). Per the germline V gene, CDR1 is MGHDK and CDR2 is SYGVNS. The V end lost 7 bases, the J end lost 10 bases, and 13 bases lay between the germline ends. CDR3 size: 11 residues. The CDR3 loop reads CASTMGGGAFF. In DNA form, the CDR3 reads TGTGCCAGCACCATGGGAGGGGGAGCTTTCTTT.

This clonotype came up many times. This sequence joins TRBV28 and TRBJ2-7, with a tentative D call TRBD1 (6 bases). Trimming pared 6 bases from V and 7 bases from J, leaving 16 bases between. This CDR3 is built from 13 residues. Germline V gene data show CDR1 as MDHEN and CDR2 as SYDVKM. Here the CDR3 reads CASRGPGVKEQYF. The CDR3, as DNA: TGTGCCAGCAGAGGTCCAGGGGTAAAAGAGCAGTACTTC.